One and the same sample provided the 17 T cell receptor beta chains below, sequenced in a study of blood T cell repertoires in COVID-19. Only in-frame clones appear in the TCRdb table, and some are missing; sequencing was by immunoSEQ multiplex PCR. This table holds about 80,000 clones, approximately 80% found once. The sample taken for sequencing was peripheral blood. The receptors were sampled from a woman in her 70s with acute or convalescent COVID-19.

The CDR3 DNA is TGTGCCAGCAGCGTAGGTCAGGGCACAGATACGCAGTATTTT. Protein product: CASSVGQGTDTQYF. This chain uses TRBV9 with TRBJ2-3, with no clear D. V lost 0 bases, J lost 1 base, and 6 bases lay in between. Germline CDR1 and CDR2: SGDLS and YYNGEE. The CDR3 extends over 14 amino acids.

This clone was picked up a small number of times. In nucleotides, the CDR3 is TGCGCCAGCAGCTCATTGACAGGAAAGTCCTACGAGCAGTACTTC. The encoded protein is CASSSLTGKSYEQYF. This rearrangement joins TRBV5-1 to TRBJ2-7, with a tentative D call TRBD1 (6 bases). CDR3 length equals 15 residues. Germline values: CDR1 SGHRS, CDR2 YFSETQ. Trimming removed 3 bases from V and 1 base from J, with 14 bases in between.

V and J are TRBV5-1 and TRBJ2-3, with D unclear. Germline V gene lookup returns CDR1 SGHRS and CDR2 YFSETQ. Trimming removed 4 bases at V and 2 bases at J, with 11 bases between. There are 14 residues in the CDR3. The CDR3 is CASSERLHTDTQYF. Written as DNA, the CDR3 is TGCGCCAGCAGCGAACGACTTCACACAGATACGCAGTATTTT. Together with reference TRBV5-1 and TRBJ2-3, the CDR3 gives the full variable domain: KAGVTQTPRYLIKTRGQQVTLSCSPISGHRSVSWYQQTPGQGLQFLFEYFSETQRNKGNFPGRFSGRQFSNSRSEMNVSTLELGDSALYLCASSERLHTDTQYFGPGTRLTVL.

This clone has a handful of counts. The chain carries TRBV5-1 and TRBJ2-3, with D possibly matching TRBD1 (5 bases). Germline CDR1 is SGHRS and CDR2 is YFSETQ. The CDR3 contains 17 residues. Trimming removed 3 bases from V and 1 base from J, with 18 bases in between. The CDR3 region has the DNA TGCGCCAGCAGCTCATATAGCTCAGGGCTCCGCACAGATACGCAGTATTTT. The encoded protein is CASSSYSSGLRTDTQYF.

The chain is built from TRBV14 and TRBJ2-5; 10 nucleotides line up with TRBD2. This CDR3 comprises 16 residues. Germline V gives CDR1 SGHDN, CDR2 FVKESK. J lost 7 bases, V lost 3 bases, and 11 bases had no gene match. As DNA, the CDR3 is TGTGCCAGCAGCCACATAAGGAGCGGGAGGGCGGCGACCCAGTACTTC. Encoded protein: CASSHIRSGRAATQYF.

This clone was detected a few times. The chain carries TRBV5-8 and TRBJ2-1; D gene uncertain. V was clipped by 6 bases and J by 10 bases, with 8 bases between them. Germline V gene sequence: CDR1 SGHTS, CDR2 YDEGEE. The CDR3 loop spans 10 amino acids. The CDR3 sequence: CASNYPEQFF. In DNA, the CDR3 is TGTGCCAGCAACTATCCCGAGCAGTTCTTC.

The rearrangement links TRBV2 to TRBJ2-1, with 9 positions matching TRBD1. This CDR3 has 14 residues. The trim removed 5 bases at V and 5 bases at J, leaving 4 bases unmatched. Germline-derived CDR1 and CDR2 are SNHLY and FYNNEI. For the CDR3, the DNA is TGTGCCAGCAGTTCGGGACAGGGCCACAATGAGCAGTTCTTC. Amino acid sequence: CASSSGQGHNEQFF.

This chain joins TRBV12-3 or TRBV12-4 and TRBJ2-5; D remains unclear. V lost 8 bases, J lost 3 bases, and 10 bases lay in between. The CDR3 is 12 residues long. The CDR3 DNA reads TGTGCCAGCGCGGTACAAAAAGAGACCCAGTACTTC. It translates to CASAVQKETQYF.

The rearrangement links TRBV3-1 (or the pseudogene TRBV3-2) to TRBJ2-3; 9 bases match TRBD2. With V trimmed by 2 bases and J by 2 bases, 5 bases remained unmatched. The CDR3 has 16 amino acids. Germline V CDR1 and CDR2: LGHDT, YNNKEL (reference sequence). In DNA, the CDR3 is TGTGCCAGCAGCCAACTTAGCGGGGGTGCCACAGATACGCAGTATTTT. Residues: CASSQLSGGATDTQYF.

This chain links TRBV24-1 with TRBJ2-2; weak D call: TRBD1 (6 bases). The CDR3 is 16 residues long. Germline V lookup: CDR1 KGHDR, CDR2 SFDVKD. V was pared by 2 bases and J by 5 bases, with 14 bases between. CDR3 region: CATSDWGLGSTGELFF. The DNA of the CDR3 is TGTGCCACCAGTGATTGGGGGCTAGGAAGTACCGGGGAGCTGTTTTTT.

The chain couples TRBV3-1 (or the pseudogene TRBV3-2) to TRBJ1-1; possibly TRBD1 for D (6 bases). Germline V CDR1 and CDR2: LGHDT, YNNKEL (reference sequence). This CDR3 comprises 13 residues. Trimming cost V 7 bases and J 7 bases, with 16 bases left between them. The CDR3 protein is CASTNSGQYEAFF. CDR3 nucleotide sequence: TGTGCCAGCACCAACAGTGGACAGTATGAAGCTTTCTTT.

The chain recombines TRBV19 with TRBJ1-5; 8 positions match TRBD1. V lost 6 bases, J lost 7 bases, and 8 bases stayed unmatched. Germline-derived CDR1 and CDR2 are LNHDA and SQIVND (reference sequence). CDR3 size: 14 residues. The CDR3 coding sequence is TGTGCCAGTAGCTCGGACAGGGTGAGCCAGCCCCAGCATTTT. This sequence encodes CASSSDRVSQPQHF. The variable domain in full, with the rest retrieved from reference TRBV19 and TRBJ1-5, is DGGITQSPKYLFRKEGQNVTLSCEQNLNHDAMYWYRQDPGQGLRLIYYSQIVNDFQKGDIAEGYSVSREKKESFPLTVTSAQKNPTAFYLCASSSDRVSQPQHFGDGTRLSIL.

This chain joins TRBV12-5 and TRBJ2-3, with 11 bases aligning to TRBD1. The V gene end was trimmed by 5 bases and the J gene end by 5 bases; junction bases not matched to a gene: 6. Germline V lookup: CDR1 LGHNT, CDR2 FRNRAP. The CDR3 extends over 15 amino acids. CDR3 residues: CASGGQGAGGDTQYF. The CDR3, as DNA: TGTGCTAGTGGTGGACAGGGGGCGGGAGGAGATACGCAGTATTTT.

The CDR3 DNA reads TGTGCCAGCAGCCGACAGGGCGCGACAGATACGCAGTATTTT. As protein: CASSRQGATDTQYF. The J gene is TRBJ2-3, the V gene TRBV11-3; TRBD1 aligns across 7 bases. This CDR3 region has 14 residues. Germline loops: CDR1 SGHNT, CDR2 YENEEA. J was trimmed by 3 bases and V by 5 bases; bases with no gene match: 5.

The gene calls are TRBV6-5 and TRBJ1-5, with 10 bases aligning to TRBD1. This CDR3 spans 15 amino acids. Germline-derived CDR1 and CDR2 are MNHEY and SVGAGI. With V trimmed by 6 bases and J by 3 bases, 5 bases remained unmatched. The CDR3 spells CASRGQGSFNQPQHF. DNA of the CDR3: TGTGCCAGCAGGGGACAGGGGAGCTTCAATCAGCCCCAGCATTTT.

This clone appeared once. V is TRBV12-5 and J is TRBJ1-1; D perhaps matches TRBD1 (5 bases). The V end lost 6 bases, the J end lost 3 bases, and 17 bases lay between the germline ends. The CDR3 spans 15 residues. Germline V gives CDR1 LGHNT, CDR2 FRNRAP. This chain's CDR3 is CASGPMGGADTEAFF. The CDR3 DNA is TGTGCTAGTGGCCCTATGGGAGGGGCGGACACTGAAGCTTTCTTT.

The chain links TRBV6-6 to TRBJ2-2; 9 bases are shared with TRBD1. Germline assignment: CDR1 MNHNY and CDR2 SVGAGI (reference sequence). CDR3 size: 16 residues. J was trimmed by 4 bases and V by 1 base; bases with no gene match: 4. DNA of the CDR3: TGTGCCAGCAGTTACTACGGGACAGGGCCCACCGGGGAGCTGTTTTTT. Translating it yields CASSYYGTGPTGELFF.